The 8 T cell receptor beta chains below were found in one sample sequenced in a study of identical twins. Via MiXCR, TCRdb re-called the 5' RACE reads, giving one row per CDR3 protein. The table lists some 730,000 distinct CDR3 sequences, around a sixth of them singletons. The same specimen was also included in a second study, on T cells expressing NK-cell markers.

The sequenced sample consisted of PBMCs. Receptors were obtained from a woman under 30 in good health.

V gene TRBV7-8 combines with J gene TRBJ2-7, with D unclear. CDR1 SGHVS and CDR2 FQNEAQ come from the germline V gene. V was pared by 2 bases and J by 6 bases, with 20 bases between. The CDR3 consists of 16 residues. The CDR3 DNA is TGTGCCAGCAGCTTAACCGTAACAAGATCCGACGGCGAGCAGTACTTC. Translation: CASSLTVTRSDGEQYF.

With regard to this clonotype: The conserved closing phenylalanine or tryptophan is absent in this CDR3, likely reflecting a read error. No DNA is shown, since the ends of the CDR3 on it are uncertain; the CDR3 is the one TCRdb lists. This chain uses TRBV27 with TRBJ2-1. CDR1 MNHEY and CDR2 SMNVEV come from the germline V gene (reference sequence). Inclusive of both ends, the CDR3 amounts to 9 amino acids. The CDR3 sequence is CASSLIGEP.

V usage is TRBV7-2 and J usage is TRBJ2-2; 10 bases are a match to TRBD1. The CDR3 consists of 15 residues. V shed 5 bases, J shed 4 bases, and the junction held 4 bases outside the gene matches. Germline CDR1 is SGHTA and CDR2 is FQGNSA. This CDR3 is CASSIRTGGTGELFF. CDR3 DNA: TGTGCCAGCAGCATAAGGACAGGGGGCACCGGGGAGCTGTTTTTT.

The chain has TRBV7-9 and TRBJ2-3; perhaps TRBD2 as D (5 bases). CDR3 size: 15 residues. Germline loops: CDR1 SEHNR, CDR2 FQNEAQ (reference sequence). Trimming removed 5 bases from V and 2 bases from J, with 14 bases in between. This chain's CDR3 is CASSPTTTSTDTQYF. The DNA of the CDR3 is TGTGCCAGCAGCCCGACGACTACGTCCACAGATACGCAGTATTTT.

This CDR3 is CASSVAPDYYNEQFF. The CDR3 nucleotides read TGTGCCAGCAGCGTAGCCCCGGACTATTACAATGAGCAGTTCTTC. The chain has TRBV9 and TRBJ2-1, with D possibly TRBD2 on 6 matching bases. Germline V gene data show CDR1 as SGDLS and CDR2 as YYNGEE. This CDR3 region has 15 residues. Between the trimmed V and J ends, which lost 0 bases and 4 bases, there was a span of 11 bases.

The chain uses TRBV20-1 and TRBJ2-3, with 8 bases identical to TRBD2. Germline V gene data show CDR1 as DFQATT and CDR2 as SNEGSKA (reference sequence). The ends lost 4 bases at V and 5 bases at J; junction bases unmatched: 8. This CDR3 is built from 14 residues. Here the CDR3 reads CSANVAGFRDTQYF. In nucleotides, the CDR3 is TGCAGTGCTAACGTAGCGGGATTCAGAGATACGCAGTATTTT.

Points on this clonotype: Compared with germline, one end of the junction differs, possibly owing to a read error. The chain is built from TRBV29-1 and TRBJ1-2; no clear D. CDR1 is SQVTM and CDR2 is ANQGSEA in the germline V gene. This CDR3 comprises 15 residues. In DNA form, the CDR3 reads TGCAGCGTCGAAGGCCCCGCGACTGGGAACTATGGCTACACCTTC. The encoded protein is CSVEGPATGNYGYTF.

This clonotype has a handful of counts. The genes are TRBV12-3 or TRBV12-4 and TRBJ2-2, with unresolved D. With 3 bases removed from V and 7 bases from J, the gap between germline ends came to 12 bases. CDR3 length equals 14 residues. CDR3 protein: CASSFAGEIGELFF. DNA for the CDR3: TGTGCCAGCAGTTTCGCCGGTGAGATCGGGGAGCTGTTTTTT.